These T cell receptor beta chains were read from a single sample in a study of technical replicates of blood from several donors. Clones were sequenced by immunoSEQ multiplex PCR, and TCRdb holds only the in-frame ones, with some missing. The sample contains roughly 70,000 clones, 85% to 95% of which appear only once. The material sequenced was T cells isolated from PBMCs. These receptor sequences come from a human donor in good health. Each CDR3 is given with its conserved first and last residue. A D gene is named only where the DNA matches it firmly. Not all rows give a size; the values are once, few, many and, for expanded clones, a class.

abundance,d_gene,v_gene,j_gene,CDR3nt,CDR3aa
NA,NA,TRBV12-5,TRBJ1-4,TGTGCTAGTGGTAGTACATTCGATAGCCATCAGGAAAAACTGTTTTTT,CASGSTFDSHQEKLFF
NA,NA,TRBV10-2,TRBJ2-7,TGCGCCAGCAGTGAGGTGGGGGGCTCCTACGAGCAGTACTTC,CASSEVGGSYEQYF
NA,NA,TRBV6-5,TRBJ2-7,TGTGCCAGCAGTTACTCTAGGACAGACTACGAGCAGTACTTC,CASSYSRTDYEQYF
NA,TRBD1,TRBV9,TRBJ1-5,TGTGCCAGCATCCCGGGACAGGGGAGCAATCAGCCCCAGCATTTT,CASIPGQGSNQPQHF
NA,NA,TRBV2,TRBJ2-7,TGTGCCAGCACTTGGAGACAGTCCAGCTCCTACGAGCAGTACTTC,CASTWRQSSSYEQYF
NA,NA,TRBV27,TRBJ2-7,TGTGCCAGTTCCGGGGGAACCTCCTACGAGCAGTACTTC,CASSGGTSYEQYF
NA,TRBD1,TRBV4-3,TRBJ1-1,TGCGCCAGCAGCCAAGATTATAGGACAGGTGCTTTCTTT,CASSQDYRTGAFF
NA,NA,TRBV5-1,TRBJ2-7,TGCGCCAGCAGCTTGGATCGAATGGCTACTAGCAGCAACGAGCAGTACTTC,CASSLDRMATSSNEQYF
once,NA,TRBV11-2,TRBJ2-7,TGTGCCAGCAGCTTAGTTGGGGCGGCAAAATACGAGCAGTACTTC,CASSLVGAAKYEQYF
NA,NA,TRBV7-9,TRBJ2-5,TGTGCCAGCAGCTTAACTTGGAGCCGGGAGAAGGACCAAGAGACCCAGTACTTC,CASSLTWSREKDQETQYF
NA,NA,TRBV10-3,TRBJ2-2,TGTGCCATCATTGAAGAGGGCCGTTCCGGGGAGCTGTTTTTT,CAIIEEGRSGELFF
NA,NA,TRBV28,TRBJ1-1,TGTGCCAGCAGTCAGGGGTGGACTGAAGCTTTCTTT,CASSQGWTEAFF
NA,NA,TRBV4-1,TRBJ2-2,TGCGCCAGCAGCCAAGTACAGGTCACCGGGGAGCTGTTTTTT,CASSQVQVTGELFF
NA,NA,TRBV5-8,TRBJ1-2,TGTGCCAGCAGCTTGGCGGGTTCTTATGGCTACACCTTC,CASSLAGSYGYTF
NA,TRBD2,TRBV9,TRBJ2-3,TGTGCCAGCAGCGTGAGGGGCGGGAGTGATACGCAGTATTTT,CASSVRGGSDTQYF
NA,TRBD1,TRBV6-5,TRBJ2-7,TGTGCCAGCAGGAGGGACAGGGACATCCCCCACGAGCAGTACTTC,CASRRDRDIPHEQYF
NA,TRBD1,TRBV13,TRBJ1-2,TGTGCCAGCAGCCTAGGGGGATACAGGGGTGGCTACACCTTC,CASSLGGYRGGYTF
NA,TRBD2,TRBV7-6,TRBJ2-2,TGTGCCAGCAGCTTAGTTGGGCTAGCGGGTGACGGGGAGCTGTTTTTT,CASSLVGLAGDGELFF
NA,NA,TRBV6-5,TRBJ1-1,TGTGCCAGCAGTTACTCTGGGGCATACACTGAAGCTTTCTTT,CASSYSGAYTEAFF
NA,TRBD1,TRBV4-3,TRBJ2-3,TGCGCCAGCAGCCTACCTGGGGACAGGGGCCGGTATTTT,CASSLPGDRGRYF
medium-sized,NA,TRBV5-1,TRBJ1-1,TGCGCCAGCAGCTTTCAAATGAACACTGAAGCTTTCTTT,CASSFQMNTEAFF
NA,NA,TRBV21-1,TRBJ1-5,TGTGCCAGCACTCACCAGGGTGGTAGTAGCAATCAGCCCCAGCATTTT,CASTHQGGSSNQPQHF
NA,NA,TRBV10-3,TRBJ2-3,TGTGCCATCAGTGAACTCAGGTCGGGCACAGATACGCAGTATTTT,CAISELRSGTDTQYF
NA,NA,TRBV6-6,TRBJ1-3,TGTGCCAGCAGCTTTGACATGTACGGAAACACCATATATTTT,CASSFDMYGNTIYF
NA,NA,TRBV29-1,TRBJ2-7,TGCAGCGTTGAGCAGGGGAGGGCCGACGAGCAGTACTTC,CSVEQGRADEQYF
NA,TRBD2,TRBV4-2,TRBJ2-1,TGTGCCAGCAGCCAAGATTTACTAGCGGGAGATTTTGCCTACAATGAGCAGTTCTTC,CASSQDLLAGDFAYNEQFF
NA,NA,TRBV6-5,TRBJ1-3,TGTGCCAGCAGCACGGGAATGGTAGAATATTTT,CASSTGMVEYF
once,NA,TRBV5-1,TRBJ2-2,TGCGCCAGCAGCTTGTTAATGACAGCGAACACCGGGGAGCTGTTTTTT,CASSLLMTANTGELFF
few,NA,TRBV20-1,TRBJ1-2,TGCAGTCATTTAGGAGGGGATGGCTACACCTTC,CSHLGGDGYTF
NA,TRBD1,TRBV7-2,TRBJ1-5,TGTGCCAGCAGCTCCTCAGGGGGAAATCAGCCCCAGCATTTT,CASSSSGGNQPQHF
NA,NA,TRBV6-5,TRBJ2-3,TGTGCCAGCAGTCGAGGAAATTCGTTCACAGATACGCAGTATTTT,CASSRGNSFTDTQYF